The TCR beta chain under discussion was sequenced for a study of T cell repertoires in cytomegalovirus infection. Overall study context: CMV infection and matching HLA type were both indicated by public TCR beta signatures. General study points: Clonotype analysis showed dominance of the ex vivo response by HLA-C-restricted CMV-specific TCR beta clonotypes.

The CDR3 has 13 amino acids. From germline, CDR1 is MNHEY and CDR2 SVGAGI. Unmatched junction bases numbered 6, after V lost 5 bases and J lost 8 bases. One entry per CDR3 protein results from TCRdb running MiXCR on the reads. The data show more than 250,000 distinct CDR3 sequences, with roughly 25% seen just once and 13% held by the top ten. About this clonotype: What it binds is not known.

This receptor was identified in a human donor in good health (CMV status not recorded). Some clones in this sample may be carry-over from other donors' samples. Sequencing was performed on cultured PBMCs, taken from culture after CMV antigen stimulation. This rearrangement joins TRBV6-5 to TRBJ2-1; 7 positions agree with TRBD2. The CDR3 coding sequence is TGTGCCAGCAGTACCGGGACTAACGATGAGCAGTTCTTC. Amino acids: CASSTGTNDEQFF.